The sequence of this TCR beta chain was determined in a study of T cell repertoires in cytomegalovirus infection. Study-level points and caveats: Ex vivo, HLA-C-restricted CMV-specific TCR beta clonotypes prevailed over the rest of the response. Cumulative frequency of public TCR beta families picked out carriers of CMV plus the relevant HLA.

TCRdb processed the reads anew with MiXCR; each CDR3 protein has one entry. The table has hundreds of thousands of distinct CDR3 sequences, around a third seen once. A remark on this clonotype: Its target is unknown.

Germline V gene lookup returns CDR1 LNHNV and CDR2 YYDKDF (reference sequence). With 4 bases removed from V and 6 bases from J, the gap between germline ends came to 16 bases. The CDR3 contains 14 residues. The sample in question was cultured PBMCs, obtained from culture after CMV antigen stimulation. The J gene is TRBJ2-7, the V gene TRBV15; D is perhaps TRBD1 or TRBD2 (5 bases each). The receptor comes from a human donor in good health (CMV status not recorded). Some clones in this sample may be carry-over from other donors' samples. The CDR3 sequence is CATSTLPLGVEQYF. The CDR3 region has the DNA TGTGCCACCAGCACTCTCCCCCTGGGGGTCGAGCAGTACTTC.